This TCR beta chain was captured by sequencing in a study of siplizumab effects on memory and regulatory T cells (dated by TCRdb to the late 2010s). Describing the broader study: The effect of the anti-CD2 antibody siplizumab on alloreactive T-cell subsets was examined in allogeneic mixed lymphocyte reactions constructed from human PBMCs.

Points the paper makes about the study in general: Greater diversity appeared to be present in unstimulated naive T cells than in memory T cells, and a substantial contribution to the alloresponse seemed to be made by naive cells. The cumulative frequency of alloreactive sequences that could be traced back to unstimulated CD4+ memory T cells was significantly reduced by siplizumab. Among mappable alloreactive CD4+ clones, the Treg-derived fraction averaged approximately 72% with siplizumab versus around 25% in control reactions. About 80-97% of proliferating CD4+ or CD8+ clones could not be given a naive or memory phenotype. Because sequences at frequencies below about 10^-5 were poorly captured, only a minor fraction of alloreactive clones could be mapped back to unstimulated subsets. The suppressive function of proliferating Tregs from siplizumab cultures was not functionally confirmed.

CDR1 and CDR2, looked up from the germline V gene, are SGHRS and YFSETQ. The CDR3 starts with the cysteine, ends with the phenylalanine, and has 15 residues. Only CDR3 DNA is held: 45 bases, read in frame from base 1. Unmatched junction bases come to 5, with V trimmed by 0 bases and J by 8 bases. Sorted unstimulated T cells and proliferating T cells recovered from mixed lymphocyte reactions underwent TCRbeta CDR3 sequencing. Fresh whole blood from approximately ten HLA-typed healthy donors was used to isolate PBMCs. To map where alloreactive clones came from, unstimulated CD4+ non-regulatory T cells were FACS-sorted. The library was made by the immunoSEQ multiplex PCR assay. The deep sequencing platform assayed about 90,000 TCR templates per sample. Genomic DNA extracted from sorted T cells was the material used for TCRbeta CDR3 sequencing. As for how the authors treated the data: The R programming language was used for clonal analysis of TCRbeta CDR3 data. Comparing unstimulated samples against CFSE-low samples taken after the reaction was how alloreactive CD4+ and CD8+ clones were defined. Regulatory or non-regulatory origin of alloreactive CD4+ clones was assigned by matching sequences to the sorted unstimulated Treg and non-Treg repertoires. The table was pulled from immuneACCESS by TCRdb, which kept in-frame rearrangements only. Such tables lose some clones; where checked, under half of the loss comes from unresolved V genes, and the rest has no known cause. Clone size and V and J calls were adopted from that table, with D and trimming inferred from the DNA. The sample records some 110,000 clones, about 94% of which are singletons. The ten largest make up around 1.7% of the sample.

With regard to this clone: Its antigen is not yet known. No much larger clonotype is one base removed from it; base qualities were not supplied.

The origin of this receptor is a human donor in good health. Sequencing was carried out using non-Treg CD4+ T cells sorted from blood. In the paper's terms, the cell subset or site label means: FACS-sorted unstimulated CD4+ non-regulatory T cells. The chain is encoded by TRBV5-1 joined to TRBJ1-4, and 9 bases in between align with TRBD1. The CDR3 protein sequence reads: CASSLGGTGLEKLFF. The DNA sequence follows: TGCGCCAGCAGCTTGGGCGGGACAGGGTTGGAAAAACTGTTTTTT.